The 21 T cell receptor beta chains below all came from one sample that was sequenced in a study of blood T cell repertoires in COVID-19. The protocol was immunoSEQ multiplex PCR, while the TCRdb copy is restricted to in-frame clones and leaves out a portion. The sample holds roughly 250,000 clones, approximately 86% seen once. What was sequenced was peripheral blood. The receptors derive from a man aged 60 to 75 who had recovered from COVID-19.

This chain links TRBV24-1 with TRBJ2-3, with TRBD1 matching over 7 bases. CDR3 length: 15 residues. Germline V CDR1 and CDR2: KGHDR, SFDVKD. J lost 5 bases, V lost 2 bases, and 6 bases had no gene match. This chain's CDR3 is CATSDSPRQGDTQYF. In DNA, the CDR3 is TGTGCCACCAGTGATTCGCCCAGACAGGGAGATACGCAGTATTTT.

The CDR3 sequence: CASSPWGSGGTDTQYF. The CDR3 nucleotides are TGTGCCAGCAGCCCGTGGGGTAGCGGGGGAACAGATACGCAGTATTTT. The chain is built from TRBV9 and TRBJ2-3, with TRBD2 identical over 9 bases. This CDR3 region has 16 residues. Germline V lookup: CDR1 SGDLS, CDR2 YYNGEE. J lost 3 bases, V lost 4 bases, and 9 bases had no gene match.

The CDR3, as DNA: TGTGCCACCAGCAAGGGAGTCTCCTACGAGCAGTACTTC. It specifies CATSKGVSYEQYF. The genes are TRBV10-3 and TRBJ2-7, with D perhaps TRBD2 (5 bases). Trimming removed 10 bases at V and 0 bases at J, with 13 bases between. The germline V gene encodes CDR1 ENHRY and CDR2 SYGVKD. This CDR3 contains 13 residues.

J is TRBJ2-1 and V is TRBV12-5; TRBD1 matches at 8 bases. The CDR3 totals 13 residues. After removal of 2 bases from V and 8 bases from J, the junction contained 2 bases not matched to a gene. CDR1 is LGHNT, CDR2 FRNRAP, per germline. The CDR3 reads CASGLSRGHEQFF. The CDR3 DNA is TGTGCTAGTGGTTTGAGCAGGGGGCATGAGCAGTTCTTC.

This clone has ten or more counts. The gene calls are TRBV25-1 and TRBJ1-3; 8 nucleotides match TRBD1. There are 14 residues in the CDR3. The junction had 3 bases not matched to a gene; V was cut back by 8 bases and J by 0 bases. CDR1 is MGHDK, CDR2 SYGVNS, per germline. The CDR3 reads CASSGGASGNTIYF. The CDR3 DNA reads as TGTGCCAGCTCAGGGGGCGCCTCTGGAAACACCATATATTTT.

This chain uses TRBV6-2 or TRBV6-3 with TRBJ2-1; D unclear. CDR1 is MNHEY and CDR2 is SVGEGT in the germline V gene. This CDR3 contains 11 residues. Trimming removed 2 bases from V and 7 bases from J, with 3 bases in between. The DNA for the CDR3 is TGTGCCAGCAGTTACCCGAATGAGCAGTTCTTC. Its protein is CASSYPNEQFF.

The chain uses TRBV27 and TRBJ2-1; tentative D call: TRBD2 (6 bases). Germline-derived CDR1 and CDR2 are MNHEY and SMNVEV (reference sequence). This CDR3 region has 13 residues. With 2 bases removed from V and 8 bases from J, the gap between germline ends came to 10 bases. CDR3 protein: CASSLPGAYEQFF. CDR3 DNA: TGTGCCAGCAGTTTACCGGGAGCGTATGAGCAGTTCTTC.

The CDR3 sequence is CASSLPGGRGQGDTQYF. In DNA form, the CDR3 reads TGCGCCAGCAGCCTCCCTGGGGGGCGGGGGCAAGGAGATACGCAGTATTTT. The J gene is TRBJ2-3, the V gene TRBV5-1; the D gene is possibly TRBD2 (7 bases). The CDR3 is 17 amino acids. Trimming cost V 4 bases and J 5 bases, with 23 bases left between them. CDR1 is SGHRS and CDR2 is YFSETQ in the germline V gene.

This clone has a single count. This chain uses TRBV6-5 with TRBJ1-1; tentatively, D is TRBD1 (6 bases). Germline lookup yields CDR1 MNHEY and CDR2 SVGAGI. The CDR3 covers 15 residues. V was trimmed by 0 bases and J by 1 base, leaving 9 bases between them. The CDR3, as DNA: TGTGCCAGCAGTTACTCGGCAGGGGCGAACACTGAAGCTTTCTTT. It specifies CASSYSAGANTEAFF.

The gene calls are TRBV10-2 and TRBJ1-6; TRBD1 matches at 9 bases. The CDR3 has 14 amino acids. Germline V gene lookup returns CDR1 WSHSY and CDR2 SAAADI. J was trimmed by 7 bases and V by 10 bases; bases with no gene match: 8. In DNA, the CDR3 is TGCGCCAAACATGGGACAGGGTGGAATTCACCCCTCCACTTT. As protein: CAKHGTGWNSPLHF.

The rearrangement links TRBV6-2 or TRBV6-3 to TRBJ1-5, with TRBD1 matching over 9 bases. V lost 2 bases to trimming and J lost 3 bases; unmatched junction nucleotides: 14. Germline CDR1 reads MNHEY; CDR2 reads SVGEGT. The CDR3 consists of 19 residues. CDR3 in DNA: TGTGCCAGCAGTTACCCCCTCGGACAGGGGAGTAGTATCAATCAGCCCCAGCATTTT. It codes for CASSYPLGQGSSINQPQHF.

The gene calls are TRBV24-1 and TRBJ1-5; D possibly corresponds to TRBD1 (5 bases). The germline V gene encodes CDR1 KGHDR and CDR2 SFDVKD. V was pared by 5 bases and J by 6 bases, with 10 bases between. CDR3 length equals 13 residues. The CDR3: CATSGGARQPQHF. The CDR3 DNA sequence: TGTGCCACCAGTGGCGGGGCGCGTCAGCCCCAGCATTTT.

This clone was found once. V gene TRBV18 combines with J gene TRBJ1-2; TRBD1 matches at 11 bases. From germline, CDR1 is KGHSH and CDR2 LQKENI. Trimming at V came to 5 bases and at J to 8 bases, leaving 13 bases not matched to a gene. CDR3 length: 16 residues. CDR3 nucleotide sequence: TGTGCCAGCTCATCAACTGCTGGACAGGGGGCTGGGGGCTACACCTTC. Amino acids: CASSSTAGQGAGGYTF.

The J gene is TRBJ2-7, the V gene TRBV10-2; the D gene is possibly TRBD2 (7 bases). Germline loops: CDR1 WSHSY, CDR2 SAAADI. The CDR3 extends over 14 amino acids. V was clipped by 8 bases and J by 0 bases, with 14 bases between them. The CDR3 sequence is CASVGGGNSYEQYV. The CDR3 region has the DNA TGCGCCAGCGTGGGAGGGGGTAACTCCTACGAGCAGTACGTC.

The J gene is TRBJ1-1, the V gene TRBV5-1; 7 bases match TRBD1. Germline V gene data show CDR1 as SGHRS and CDR2 as YFSETQ. The CDR3 totals 16 residues. The J segment lost 4 bases and the V segment lost 4 bases, leaving 13 bases of the junction unmatched. The CDR3 is CASSVANTGVGTEAFF. The CDR3 coding sequence is TGCGCCAGCAGCGTCGCTAATACAGGGGTCGGCACTGAAGCTTTCTTT.

The chain uses TRBV19 and TRBJ2-1; D unresolved. Trimming cost V 6 bases and J 12 bases, with 18 bases left between them. CDR3 length: 13 residues. Germline V CDR1 and CDR2: LNHDA, SQIVND (reference sequence). The CDR3, as DNA: TGTGCCAGTAGCCCGGAGCACCGGCCGGGGCAGTTCTTC. It specifies CASSPEHRPGQFF.

This clone appeared a single time. CDR3 sequence reads: CASGLGLPNSPLHF. CDR3 DNA: TGTGCTAGTGGTTTGGGACTGCCTAATTCACCCCTCCACTTT. The chain has TRBV12-5 and TRBJ1-6; D is ambiguous. The V end lost 1 base, the J end lost 6 bases, and 7 bases lay between the germline ends. Germline values: CDR1 LGHNT, CDR2 FRNRAP. This CDR3 is 14 amino acids long.

The chain carries TRBV18 and TRBJ1-2, with a tentative D call TRBD1 (5 bases). V lost 4 bases and J 7 bases, leaving 13 bases between the germline ends. This CDR3 has 13 residues. Germline V gives CDR1 KGHSH, CDR2 LQKENI. In DNA, the CDR3 is TGTGCCAGCTCACAATGGACAAAGGGTGGCTACACCTTC. Its protein product is CASSQWTKGGYTF.

The gene calls are TRBV5-1 and TRBJ2-7; 7 bases are a match to TRBD2. CDR1 is SGHRS, CDR2 YFSETQ, per germline. J was trimmed by 4 bases and V by 0 bases; bases with no gene match: 7. CDR3 length equals 15 residues. The CDR3 DNA reads TGCGCCAGCAGCTTGGTGCCCAGCGGGGAATACGAGCAGTACGTC. Its protein is CASSLVPSGEYEQYV.

V gene TRBV7-2 combines with J gene TRBJ2-3; tentative D call: TRBD1 (5 bases). The CDR3 is made up of 15 amino acids. Trimming shortened V by 0 bases and J by 5 bases, and 12 bases separated the two germline ends. Germline CDR1 reads SGHTA; CDR2 reads FQGNSA. This CDR3 is CASSLASRAQDTQYF. The DNA of the CDR3 is TGTGCCAGCAGCTTAGCGAGCAGGGCGCAAGATACGCAGTATTTT.

The chain couples TRBV24-1 to TRBJ2-3; 8 nucleotides match TRBD1. This CDR3 comprises 16 residues. The germline CDR1 and CDR2 sequences are KGHDR and SFDVKD. J gave up 0 bases and V 2 bases, and 3 bases lay outside the gene matches. The CDR3 loop is CATSDWDRTSTDTQYF. The CDR3 DNA is TGTGCCACCAGTGATTGGGACAGGACTAGCACAGATACGCAGTATTTT.